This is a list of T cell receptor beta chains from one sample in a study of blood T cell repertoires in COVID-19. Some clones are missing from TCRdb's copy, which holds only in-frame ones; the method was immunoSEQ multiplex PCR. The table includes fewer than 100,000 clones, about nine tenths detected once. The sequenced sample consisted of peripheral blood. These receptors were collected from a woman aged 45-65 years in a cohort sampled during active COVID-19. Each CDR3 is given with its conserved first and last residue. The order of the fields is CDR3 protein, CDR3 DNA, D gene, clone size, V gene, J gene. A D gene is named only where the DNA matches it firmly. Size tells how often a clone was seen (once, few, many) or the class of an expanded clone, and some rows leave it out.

cdr3_aa: CASSSRRDGYEQYF
cdr3_nt: TGTGCCAGCAGTTCCCGCAGGGATGGGTACGAGCAGTACTTC
d_call: .
clone_size: .
v_call: TRBV27
j_call: TRBJ2-7

cdr3_aa: CASSQETGGHANEQFF
cdr3_nt: TGTGCCAGCAGCCAGGAAACAGGGGGCCACGCCAATGAGCAGTTCTTC
d_call: TRBD1
clone_size: .
v_call: TRBV4-2
j_call: TRBJ2-1

cdr3_aa: CASSPRVAGKQETQYF
cdr3_nt: TGTGCCAGCAGCCCCCGGGTAGCGGGAAAACAAGAGACCCAGTACTTC
d_call: TRBD2
clone_size: .
v_call: TRBV5-4
j_call: TRBJ2-5

cdr3_aa: CASSPPFAAGDQLFF
cdr3_nt: TGTGCCAGCAGTCCACCTTTTGCGGCGGGAGACCAGTTGTTCTTC
d_call: TRBD2
clone_size: .
v_call: TRBV7-3
j_call: TRBJ2-1

cdr3_aa: CASSSGGNTGELFF
cdr3_nt: TGTGCCAGCAGTTCAGGGGGGAACACCGGGGAGCTGTTTTTT
d_call: TRBD1
clone_size: .
v_call: TRBV6-5
j_call: TRBJ2-2

cdr3_aa: CASSVGWEDEQFF
cdr3_nt: TGTGCCAGCAGCGTAGGATGGGAGGATGAGCAGTTCTTC
d_call: .
clone_size: .
v_call: TRBV9
j_call: TRBJ2-1

cdr3_aa: CASSIEDREAFSKQFF
cdr3_nt: TGTGCCAGTAGTATCGAGGACAGGGAAGCGTTTTCTAAGCAGTTCTTC
d_call: TRBD1
clone_size: once
v_call: TRBV19
j_call: TRBJ2-1

cdr3_aa: CSVAAAGGDTQYF
cdr3_nt: TGCAGCGTTGCTGCAGCGGGAGGGGATACGCAGTATTTT
d_call: TRBD2
clone_size: .
v_call: TRBV29-1
j_call: TRBJ2-3

cdr3_aa: CASSRRQGAHAEQFF
cdr3_nt: TGTGCCAGCAGCCGTCGACAGGGGGCGCATGCTGAGCAGTTCTTC
d_call: TRBD1
clone_size: .
v_call: TRBV7-2
j_call: TRBJ2-1

cdr3_aa: CASSFTGKTNYGYTF
cdr3_nt: TGCGCCAGCAGCTTCACAGGAAAAACTAACTATGGCTACACCTTC
d_call: .
clone_size: .
v_call: TRBV5-1
j_call: TRBJ1-2

cdr3_aa: CASLSTVNTGELFF
cdr3_nt: TGTGCCAGCTTGAGTACGGTTAACACCGGGGAGCTGTTTTTT
d_call: .
clone_size: .
v_call: TRBV28
j_call: TRBJ2-2

cdr3_aa: CASSPTGGDTGELFF
cdr3_nt: TGTGCCAGCAGTCCGACAGGGGGGGACACCGGGGAGCTGTTTTTT
d_call: TRBD1
clone_size: .
v_call: TRBV2
j_call: TRBJ2-2

cdr3_aa: CASSEAQGVSLFF
cdr3_nt: TGTGCCAGCAGTGAAGCCCAGGGGGTTTCACTGTTTTTT
d_call: TRBD1
clone_size: .
v_call: TRBV6-1
j_call: TRBJ1-4

cdr3_aa: CSASPQSQTQYF
cdr3_nt: TGCAGTGCTAGTCCCCAGTCGCAGACCCAGTACTTC
d_call: .
clone_size: .
v_call: TRBV20-1
j_call: TRBJ2-5

cdr3_aa: CASSLGDSQEEAFF
cdr3_nt: TGCGCCAGCAGCTTGGGGGACTCGCAAGAGGAAGCTTTCTTT
d_call: .
clone_size: .
v_call: TRBV5-1
j_call: TRBJ1-1

cdr3_aa: CASSLGGERETQYF
cdr3_nt: TGTGCCAGCAGTTTAGGAGGGGAGAGAGAGACCCAGTACTTC
d_call: .
clone_size: .
v_call: TRBV27
j_call: TRBJ2-5

cdr3_aa: CASSPSSGGAGNEQFF
cdr3_nt: TGCGCCAGCAGCCCCTCTAGCGGGGGGGCCGGTAATGAGCAGTTCTTC
d_call: TRBD2
clone_size: .
v_call: TRBV5-1
j_call: TRBJ2-1

cdr3_aa: CSVEVGSGSYEQYF
cdr3_nt: TGCAGCGTTGAAGTGGGTAGCGGGAGCTACGAGCAGTACTTC
d_call: TRBD2
clone_size: .
v_call: TRBV29-1
j_call: TRBJ2-7

cdr3_aa: CASSPNVAGGGYTF
cdr3_nt: TGTGCCAGCAGCCCTAACGTGGCAGGGGGAGGCTACACCTTC
d_call: TRBD1
clone_size: .
v_call: TRBV7-3
j_call: TRBJ1-2

cdr3_aa: CASTVMGTGGWYGYTF
cdr3_nt: TGTGCCAGCACCGTTATGGGGACAGGGGGCTGGTATGGCTACACCTTC
d_call: TRBD1
clone_size: .
v_call: TRBV28
j_call: TRBJ1-2

cdr3_aa: CARGVGQGIIRSYEQYF
cdr3_nt: TGTGCCAGGGGGGTGGGACAGGGTATAATTCGTAGCTACGAGCAGTACTTC
d_call: TRBD1
clone_size: .
v_call: TRBV7-9
j_call: TRBJ2-7

cdr3_aa: CASSPKKRGYGYTF
cdr3_nt: TGTGCCAGCAGTCCGAAGAAGCGCGGCTATGGCTACACCTTC
d_call: .
clone_size: .
v_call: TRBV7-9
j_call: TRBJ1-2

cdr3_aa: CASSLWRGPSTDTQYF
cdr3_nt: TGTGCCAGCAGTTTATGGCGGGGTCCTAGCACAGATACGCAGTATTTT
d_call: .
clone_size: .
v_call: TRBV28
j_call: TRBJ2-3

cdr3_aa: CASSTPQGTGELFF
cdr3_nt: TGTGCCAGCAGCACACCTCAGGGCACCGGGGAGCTGTTTTTT
d_call: .
clone_size: .
v_call: TRBV11-3
j_call: TRBJ2-2

cdr3_aa: CASLTRQGSSYEQYF
cdr3_nt: TGTGCCAGCCTGACACGACAGGGTAGCTCCTACGAGCAGTACTTC
d_call: TRBD1
clone_size: .
v_call: TRBV28
j_call: TRBJ2-7

cdr3_aa: CASSPRDTYTEAFF
cdr3_nt: TGTGCCAGCAGCCCCCGGGACACCTACACTGAAGCTTTCTTT
d_call: .
clone_size: once
v_call: TRBV3-1/TRBV3-2
j_call: TRBJ1-1

cdr3_aa: CASSGGMTGGPQHF
cdr3_nt: TGTGCCAGTAGTGGGGGGATGACCGGGGGGCCCCAGCATTTT
d_call: .
clone_size: .
v_call: TRBV19
j_call: TRBJ1-5

cdr3_aa: CSVGSALMNTEAFF
cdr3_nt: TGCAGCGTTGGCAGCGCTCTCATGAACACTGAAGCTTTCTTT
d_call: .
clone_size: .
v_call: TRBV29-1
j_call: TRBJ1-1

cdr3_aa: CASSDSIRLRSLRGDTQYF
cdr3_nt: TGTGCCAGCAGTGACTCGATTAGGTTGCGGTCCCTCCGGGGAGATACGCAGTATTTT
d_call: .
clone_size: .
v_call: TRBV6-4
j_call: TRBJ2-3

cdr3_aa: CASSSRGGSYGYTF
cdr3_nt: TGTGCCAGCAGCTCTAGGGGGGGCTCCTATGGCTACACCTTC
d_call: .
clone_size: .
v_call: TRBV7-3
j_call: TRBJ1-2

cdr3_aa: CASSQEGGTEAFF
cdr3_nt: TGTGCCAGCAGCCAAGAGGGGGGTACTGAAGCTTTCTTT
d_call: .
clone_size: .
v_call: TRBV3-1/TRBV3-2
j_call: TRBJ1-1

cdr3_aa: CASSFRTGGYGNTIYF
cdr3_nt: TGTGCCAGCAGCTTTAGGACAGGGGGCTATGGAAACACCATATATTTT
d_call: TRBD1
clone_size: .
v_call: TRBV3-1/TRBV3-2
j_call: TRBJ1-3

cdr3_aa: CATFEAGTTSYEQYF
cdr3_nt: TGTGCCACCTTCGAAGCCGGGACAACATCCTACGAGCAGTACTTC
d_call: .
clone_size: .
v_call: TRBV6-6
j_call: TRBJ2-7

cdr3_aa: CASSITAGQESIQPQHF
cdr3_nt: TGTGCCAGTAGTATCACCGCAGGACAGGAGTCCATTCAGCCCCAGCATTTT
d_call: TRBD1
clone_size: .
v_call: TRBV19
j_call: TRBJ1-5

cdr3_aa: CASSQGAFATNEKLFF
cdr3_nt: TGTGCCAGCAGCCAAGGGGCATTTGCAACTAATGAAAAACTGTTTTTT
d_call: .
clone_size: once
v_call: TRBV3-1/TRBV3-2
j_call: TRBJ1-4

cdr3_aa: CASSEGGSGKKRTYEQYF
cdr3_nt: TGTGCCAGCAGTGAAGGTGGTAGCGGGAAAAAGAGAACCTACGAGCAGTACTTC
d_call: TRBD2
clone_size: .
v_call: TRBV6-1
j_call: TRBJ2-7

cdr3_aa: CASREGHLANEQFF
cdr3_nt: TGCGCCAGCAGGGAGGGCCACCTGGCCAATGAGCAGTTCTTC
d_call: .
clone_size: .
v_call: TRBV10-2
j_call: TRBJ2-1

cdr3_aa: CASSRGGYSNQPQHF
cdr3_nt: TGTGCCAGCAGCCGAGGGGGTTACAGCAATCAGCCCCAGCATTTT
d_call: .
clone_size: .
v_call: TRBV6-5
j_call: TRBJ1-5

cdr3_aa: CASSPPPARRSYNEQFF
cdr3_nt: TGTGCCAGCTCACCACCTCCAGCGCGGAGGTCCTACAATGAGCAGTTCTTC
d_call: .
clone_size: .
v_call: TRBV18
j_call: TRBJ2-1

cdr3_aa: CASSLGGVYGYTF
cdr3_nt: TGTGCCAGCAGCTTGGGGGGTGTCTATGGCTACACCTTC
d_call: .
clone_size: .
v_call: TRBV11-2
j_call: TRBJ1-2

cdr3_aa: CASSPRYAGESPGELFF
cdr3_nt: TGTGCCAGCAGCCCTCGGTATGCGGGAGAGTCCCCCGGGGAGCTGTTTTTT
d_call: TRBD2
clone_size: .
v_call: TRBV7-3
j_call: TRBJ2-2

cdr3_aa: CASSRSTGAAFF
cdr3_nt: TGTGCCAGCAGCCGCTCTACAGGGGCAGCTTTCTTT
d_call: TRBD1
clone_size: .
v_call: TRBV3-1/TRBV3-2
j_call: TRBJ1-1

cdr3_aa: CASSPGLAGLYEQYF
cdr3_nt: TGTGCCAGCAGCCCGGGACTAGCGGGGCTCTACGAGCAGTACTTC
d_call: TRBD2
clone_size: .
v_call: TRBV9
j_call: TRBJ2-7